Listed here is a single TCR beta chain. Its specificity is not known. Sequence at one end of the junction differs from germline and may be a read error. This sample stems from a study of tumor-infiltrating lymphocytes in primary liver carcinoma. Findings of the study overall: Tumor-adjacent and tumor-blood pairs displayed less overlap than did pairs of tumor regions.

CDR1 is LGHNA and CDR2 is YNFKEQ in the germline V gene. This CDR3 has 16 residues. A constant-region primer served to make TCR beta cDNA from about 500 ng total RNA. Sequencing libraries for TCR beta derived from three nested multiplex PCR rounds that used slightly modified ARM-PCR. Forward primers for TRBV1-TRBV30 and a C-beta reverse primer served the first two PCR rounds, at about 10 cycles each. TCRdb ran MiXCR on the multiplex PCR reads and lists one entry per CDR3 protein. This sample has roughly 100,000 distinct CDR3 sequences; approximately 78% occur once, and the top ten carry about a fifth. Total RNA and DNA came together from about 19-30 mg of bulk tissue without cell sorting.

Sequenced material: liver tumor tissue from sampling region 3. Subset noted: tumor region T3, left-lateral pole. The chain joins TRBV4-2 to TRBJ1-2; D gene uncertain. The receptor was isolated from a man aged 35-49 years with primary liver carcinoma and hepatitis B virus infection. The CDR3 here is CASSRPAWEGTCGYTF. CDR3 bases: TGTGCCAGTAGCCGCCCCGCTTGGGAGGGAACCTGTGGCTACACCTTC.